These 28 T cell receptor beta chains were sequenced from one sample in a study of cytomegalovirus exposure and HLA in healthy donors. The PCR employed 60 Vbeta primers together with 13 Jbeta primers. The table came from immunoSEQ multiplex PCR; TCRdb's copy has only in-frame clones and leaves some out. The data show around 150,000 clones, with approximately 78% seen just once and 6.5% to 7.5% held by the top ten. The sequenced sample was PBMCs. All receptors derive from a woman aged 25 to 39 in good health and CMV-seropositive.

The gene calls are TRBV6-5 and TRBJ1-2; 8 bases match TRBD1. V was pared by 4 bases and J by 2 bases, with 6 bases of the junction left unmatched. Germline V gives CDR1 MNHEY, CDR2 SVGAGI. This CDR3 comprises 15 residues. DNA for the CDR3: TGTGCCAGCAGTTCTTGGGACAGGATAAACTATGGCTACACCTTC. As protein: CASSSWDRINYGYTF.

This clone was detected only a few times. V usage is TRBV19 and J usage is TRBJ1-2; D might be TRBD1 (6 bases). Looked up from germline, CDR1 is LNHDA and CDR2 is SQIVND (reference sequence). Trimming took 5 bases from V and 2 from J, leaving 15 bases between them. This CDR3 is built from 15 residues. This CDR3 reads CASSYGQSPNYGYTF. The CDR3 DNA reads TGTGCCAGTAGTTATGGACAGTCCCCGAACTATGGCTACACCTTC. The full variable domain, rest sourced from reference TRBV19 and TRBJ1-2, is DGGITQSPKYLFRKEGQNVTLSCEQNLNHDAMYWYRQDPGQGLRLIYYSQIVNDFQKGDIAEGYSVSREKKESFPLTVTSAQKNPTAFYLCASSYGQSPNYGYTFGSGTRLTVV.

This chain joins TRBV4-2 and TRBJ1-6; D unresolved. Trimming shortened V by 3 bases and J by 8 bases, and 20 bases separated the two germline ends. The germline V gene encodes CDR1 LGHNA and CDR2 YNFKEQ. This CDR3 spans 17 amino acids. The CDR3 DNA reads as TGTGCCAGCAGCCACCGCGACCCAAATCGGGTGGATTCACCCCTCCACTTT. Amino acids: CASSHRDPNRVDSPLHF.

This chain links TRBV9 with TRBJ1-4; maybe TRBD1 (6 bases). This CDR3 comprises 13 residues. V was clipped by 8 bases and J by 11 bases, with 19 bases between them. Germline-derived CDR1 and CDR2 are SGDLS and YYNGEE. The DNA of the CDR3 is TGTGCCAGTACCACAGGGACCTTCGGGAAACTGTTTTTT. Its protein is CASTTGTFGKLFF.

This chain connects TRBV15 to TRBJ2-2; D may be TRBD2 (5 bases). The V and J ends lost 4 bases and 6 bases respectively, with 12 bases between them. The CDR3 length is 14 residues. Germline CDR1 and CDR2: LNHNV and YYDKDF (reference sequence). CDR3 residues: CATSILAGAGELFF. CDR3 coding DNA: TGTGCCACCAGCATCCTAGCTGGGGCCGGGGAGCTGTTTTTT.

The chain has TRBV6-5 and TRBJ1-3, with D possibly being TRBD1 (5 bases). Per the germline V gene, CDR1 is MNHEY and CDR2 is SVGAGI. This CDR3 comprises 14 residues. Trimming took 5 bases from V and 2 from J, leaving 10 bases between them. CDR3 DNA sequence: TGTGCCAGCAGTACCTTAGGGGCTGGAAACACCATATATTTT. This codes for CASSTLGAGNTIYF.

This chain uses TRBV5-1 with TRBJ2-2; a possible D gene is TRBD2 (6 bases). The V gene lost 4 bases and the J gene lost 3 bases, with 19 bases spanning the gap. Germline CDR1 SGHRS, CDR2 YFSETQ. CDR3 size: 17 residues. The chain's CDR3 is CASSQGGRLLDTGELFF. CDR3 coding DNA: TGCGCCAGCAGCCAAGGAGGGAGACTTCTGGACACCGGGGAGCTGTTTTTT.

As regards this clone: A read error may produce the germline difference seen at one junction end. CDR3 amino acids: CSSSLYPLRQGIGNYGYTF. The CDR3 DNA follows: TGTTCCAGCAGCTTATACCCTCTTCGGCAGGGGATTGGTAACTATGGCTACACCTTC. This chain uses TRBV7-9 with TRBJ1-2; D is perhaps TRBD1 (6 bases). Germline CDR1 is SEHNR and CDR2 is FQNEAQ (reference sequence). This CDR3 contains 19 residues.

This clone was counted once. CDR3 protein: CASSVPVLTEAFF. The CDR3 nucleotides read TGTGCCAGCAGTGTGCCAGTCCTCACTGAAGCTTTCTTT. The chain uses TRBV6-1 and TRBJ1-1; D not certain. V gave up 4 bases and J gave up 4 bases, with 10 bases separating them. The CDR3 has 13 amino acids. Looked up from germline, CDR1 is MNHNS and CDR2 is SASEGT.

The V and J genes are TRBV9 and TRBJ1-2, with TRBD1 matching 7 bases. This CDR3 is 14 amino acids long. Germline-derived CDR1 and CDR2 are SGDLS and YYNGEE. Losses at the gene ends were 4 bases for V and 5 bases for J; bases not matched to a gene: 8. In DNA, the CDR3 is TGTGCCAGCAGCTTCCTCGACAGGGATTATGGCTACACCTTC. Amino acids: CASSFLDRDYGYTF.

V gene TRBV4-1 combines with J gene TRBJ1-1; tentative D call: TRBD1 (6 bases). Germline assignment: CDR1 MGHRA and CDR2 YSYEKL. CDR3 length: 15 residues. The V and J ends lost 0 bases and 2 bases respectively, with 10 bases between them. Here the CDR3 reads CASSQEGGGNTEAFF. CDR3 DNA sequence: TGCGCCAGCAGCCAAGAAGGGGGGGGAAACACTGAAGCTTTCTTT.

The V call is TRBV4-2, the J call TRBJ2-1; the match to TRBD2 covers 8 bases. The CDR3 contains 17 residues. CDR1 is LGHNA, CDR2 YNFKEQ, per germline. Losses at the gene ends were 0 bases for V and 1 base for J; bases not matched to a gene: 5. The CDR3 DNA is TGTGCCAGCAGCCAAGACCGGGCTAGCGGGTCCTACAATGAGCAGTTCTTC. Translation gives CASSQDRASGSYNEQFF.

This clone was detected a few times. V gene TRBV13 combines with J gene TRBJ1-1; D remains unclear. Trimming stripped 5 bases from V and 2 bases from J, with 12 bases between. The CDR3 is made up of 14 amino acids. Germline V gene lookup returns CDR1 PRHDT and CDR2 FYEKMQ (reference sequence). The CDR3 loop reads CASSPRPSNTEAFF. Here the CDR3 DNA reads TGTGCCAGCAGCCCCCGTCCGAGTAACACTGAAGCTTTCTTT. Based on the CDR3 plus reference TRBV13 and TRBJ1-1, the full variable domain is AAGVIQSPRHLIKEKRETATLKCYPIPRHDTVYWYQQGPGQDPQFLISFYEKMQSDKGSIPDRFSAQQFSDYHSELNMSSLELGDSALYFCASSPRPSNTEAFFGQGTRLTVV.

The count of this clone is one. The chain carries TRBV5-6 and TRBJ2-3; 7 positions match TRBD1. Germline CDR1 reads SGHDT; CDR2 reads YYEEEE. The junction had 0 bases not matched to a gene; V was cut back by 7 bases and J by 1 base. The CDR3 has 12 residues. The CDR3 loop reads CASGQGTDTQYF. Written as DNA, the CDR3 is TGTGCCAGCGGACAGGGCACAGATACGCAGTATTTT. The full variable domain, completed using reference TRBV5-6 and TRBJ2-3, is DAGVTQSPTHLIKTRGQQVTLRCSPKSGHDTVSWYQQALGQGPQFIFQYYEEEERQRGNFPDRFSGHQFPNYSSELNVNALLLGDSALYLCASGQGTDTQYFGPGTRLTVL.

The chain uses TRBV5-6 and TRBJ2-3; tentative D call: TRBD1 (6 bases). Trimming stripped 0 bases from V and 0 bases from J, with 14 bases between. The CDR3 length is 17 residues. Germline V gives CDR1 SGHDT, CDR2 YYEEEE. Here the CDR3 reads CASSLARQEISTDTQYF. The CDR3 bases are TGTGCCAGCAGCTTGGCGAGACAGGAGATTAGCACAGATACGCAGTATTTT.

The chain joins TRBV7-2 to TRBJ2-3, with 9 bases matching TRBD2. The germline V gene encodes CDR1 SGHTA and CDR2 FQGNSA. Trimming took 1 base from V and 5 from J; bases not matched to a gene: 1. The CDR3 runs to 14 residues. CDR3 amino acids: CASSLGGGGDTQYF. CDR3 coding DNA: TGTGCCAGCAGCTTAGGCGGGGGGGGAGATACGCAGTATTTT.

V usage is TRBV7-9 and J usage is TRBJ2-1, with D possibly being TRBD2 (5 bases). Germline V gives CDR1 SEHNR, CDR2 FQNEAQ (reference sequence). With 2 bases removed from V and 9 bases from J, the gap between germline ends came to 11 bases. CDR3 length: 13 residues. The CDR3 DNA reads TGTGCCAGCAGCTTACGGGGTGTAGCTGAGCAGTTCTTC. As protein: CASSLRGVAEQFF.

CDR3 protein: CASSQDRTQGSETQYF. CDR3 DNA: TGCGCCAGCAGCCAAGATAGGACCCAGGGATCAGAGACCCAGTACTTC. The gene calls are TRBV4-3 and TRBJ2-5, with a weak D call TRBD1 (5 bases). The germline CDR1 and CDR2 sequences are LGHNA and YSLEER. The CDR3 length is 16 residues. The ends were cut back, 0 bases at V and 4 bases at J, with 15 bases in the middle.

The chain is built from TRBV2 and TRBJ1-2; D unresolved. Trimming removed 0 bases at V and 8 bases at J, with 10 bases between. Germline V lookup: CDR1 SNHLY, CDR2 FYNNEI. The CDR3 is 13 amino acids. The CDR3 loop reads CASSEAGAGGYTF. CDR3 coding DNA: TGTGCCAGCAGTGAAGCAGGAGCGGGCGGCTACACCTTC. Full variable domain (outside the CDR3, taken from reference TRBV2 and TRBJ1-2): EPEVTQTPSHQVTQMGQEVILRCVPISNHLYFYWYRQILGQKVEFLVSFYNNEISEKSEIFDDQFSVERPDGSNFTLKIRSTKLEDSAMYFCASSEAGAGGYTFGSGTRLTVV.

The chain couples TRBV28 to TRBJ2-7; D not resolved. Looked up from germline, CDR1 is MDHEN and CDR2 is SYDVKM. Trimming took 2 bases from V and 7 from J, leaving 9 bases between them. There are 12 residues in the CDR3. This chain's CDR3 is CASSLIGPEQYF. CDR3 in DNA: TGTGCCAGCAGTTTAATTGGGCCAGAGCAGTACTTC.

V is TRBV7-6 and J is TRBJ2-5; D may be TRBD2 (5 bases). Trimming stripped 1 base from V and 5 bases from J, with 14 bases between. This CDR3 has 15 residues. Germline assignment: CDR1 SGHVS and CDR2 FNYEAQ. Written as DNA, the CDR3 is TGTGCCAGCAGCTTAGGCGCGGCGCCGGGGGAGACCCAGTACTTC. Protein sequence: CASSLGAAPGETQYF. Combining the CDR3 with reference TRBV7-6 and TRBJ2-5 gives the whole variable domain GAGVSQSPRYKVTKRGQDVALRCDPISGHVSLYWYRQALGQGPEFLTYFNYEAQQDKSGLPNDRFSAERPEGSISTLTIQRTEQRDSAMYRCASSLGAAPGETQYFGPGTRLLVL.

The V and J genes are TRBV30 and TRBJ1-5, with D uncertain. Looked up from germline, CDR1 is GTSNPN and CDR2 is SVGIG (reference sequence). CDR3 length: 13 residues. With 5 bases removed from V and 4 bases from J, the gap between germline ends came to 12 bases. CDR3 coding DNA: TGTGCCTGGGCTCAAGGGAGTAATCAGCCCCAGCATTTT. This codes for CAWAQGSNQPQHF.

The chain combines TRBV5-6 with TRBJ2-7, with a possible D match to TRBD2 (5 bases). Trimming removed 4 bases from V and 4 bases from J, with 12 bases in between. CDR1 SGHDT and CDR2 YYEEEE come from the germline V gene. The CDR3 spans 13 residues. The CDR3 sequence: CASSPLGIYEQYF. In DNA form, the CDR3 reads TGTGCCAGCAGCCCGCTCGGGATTTACGAGCAGTACTTC.

This clone was seen only a few times. The chain combines TRBV30 with TRBJ1-5, with a tentative D call TRBD1 (5 bases). V lost 2 bases to trimming and J lost 5 bases, with 16 bases between them. CDR1 is GTSNPN and CDR2 is SVGIG in the germline V gene (reference sequence). The CDR3 spans 15 residues. CDR3 in amino acids: CAWSPRGGGDQPQHF. CDR3 bases: TGTGCCTGGAGTCCAAGGGGTGGGGGGGATCAGCCCCAGCATTTT.

V gene TRBV4-3 combines with J gene TRBJ1-4, with D possibly TRBD1 on 6 matching bases. Germline V gene data show CDR1 as LGHNA and CDR2 as YSLEER. V lost 0 bases to trimming and J lost 7 bases, with 15 bases between them. The CDR3 is made up of 16 amino acids. The CDR3 here is CASSQDTNREVEKLFF. The CDR3 region has the DNA TGCGCCAGCAGCCAAGATACAAACAGGGAAGTTGAAAAACTGTTTTTT.

This chain uses TRBV7-6 with TRBJ1-6, with 8 bases that match TRBD1. From germline, CDR1 is SGHVS and CDR2 FNYEAQ. The CDR3 covers 17 residues. V dropped 1 base and J dropped 10; count of bases not matched to a gene: 12. CDR3 in amino acids: CASSLGGPGQGVSPLHF. DNA for the CDR3: TGTGCCAGCAGCTTAGGGGGCCCTGGACAGGGAGTATCACCCCTCCACTTT. The variable domain in full, completed from reference TRBV7-6 and TRBJ1-6, reads GAGVSQSPRYKVTKRGQDVALRCDPISGHVSLYWYRQALGQGPEFLTYFNYEAQQDKSGLPNDRFSAERPEGSISTLTIQRTEQRDSAMYRCASSLGGPGQGVSPLHFGNGTRLTVT.

As regards this clone: The junction differs from germline at one of its ends, possibly a read error. This chain links TRBV2 with TRBJ1-5, with 10 bases fitting TRBD1. CDR3 size: 14 residues. The V gene's germline CDR1 is SNHLY and CDR2 FYNNEI. The CDR3 nucleotides are TGTGCCAGGAGTGGGGGGACAGGGGATCAGCCCCAGCATTTT. This encodes CARSGGTGDQPQHF.

The chain uses TRBV7-2 and TRBJ1-2, with a tentative D call TRBD1 (6 bases). CDR3 size: 12 residues. Germline CDR1 reads SGHTA; CDR2 reads FQGNSA. In DNA form, the CDR3 reads TGTTCCGGGGGGCCCCGAGGCTATGGCTACACCTTC. This sequence encodes CSGGPRGYGYTF. Looking up the rest from reference TRBV7-2 and TRBJ1-2 gives the full variable domain: GAGVSQSPSNKVTEKGKDVELRCDPISGHTALYWYRQSLGQGLEFLIYFQGNSAPDKSGLPSDRFSAERTGGSVSTLTIQRTQQEDSAVYLCSGGPRGYGYTFGSGTRLTVV.